The T cell receptor (beta chain) described here comes from a study of blood T cell repertoires in COVID-19. About the research overall: Material from acute and convalescent COVID-19 was sourced from the United States, Italy and Spain. Sample material is recorded as cDNA or gDNA derived from T cells, B-cell-depleted T cells, or PBMCs.

The CDR3 totals 19 residues. J gave up 11 bases and V 5 bases, and 30 bases lay outside the gene matches. CDR1 is MNHEY, CDR2 SMNVEV, per germline (reference sequence). As processed by the authors: Counts of nucleated cells, estimated from reference gene primer amplification, were obtained. Sequenced by immunoSEQ multiplex PCR; TCRdb stores in-frame clones only, minus some. That table gives V, J and clone size, and the DNA gave D and trimming. Here the sample spans 100,000 to 150,000 clones, 70% to 75% being singletons. The TCR comes from a man aged 60-69 years with acute or convalescent COVID-19. The chain uses TRBV27 and TRBJ2-7; 7 bases are shared with TRBD2. Sequenced: peripheral blood. The chain's CDR3 is CASSKAGGSLRFPGISEYF. The DNA of the CDR3 is TGTGCCAGCAGTAAGGCGGGCGGGAGTCTGCGTTTCCCTGGAATATCGGAGTACTTC.